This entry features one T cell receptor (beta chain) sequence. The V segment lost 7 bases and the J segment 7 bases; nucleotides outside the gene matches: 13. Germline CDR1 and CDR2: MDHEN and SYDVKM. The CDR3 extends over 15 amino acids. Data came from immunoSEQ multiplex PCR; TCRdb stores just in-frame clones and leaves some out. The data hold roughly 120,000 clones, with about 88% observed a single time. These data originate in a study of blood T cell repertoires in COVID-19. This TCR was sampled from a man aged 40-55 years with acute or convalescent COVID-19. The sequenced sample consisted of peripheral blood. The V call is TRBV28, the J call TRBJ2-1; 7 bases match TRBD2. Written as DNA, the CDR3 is TGTGCCAGCAACCTCGTTGCGGGAGTGGTGAATGAGCAGTTCTTC. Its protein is CASNLVAGVVNEQFF.